This T cell receptor (beta chain) appears in the sequencing data of a study of blood T cell repertoires in COVID-19. Across the study: Acute-phase and convalescent COVID-19 samples originated in the United States, Italy and Spain.

CDR1 and CDR2 (germline): SGHAT, FQNNGV. The CDR3 has 18 amino acids. V lost 5 bases and J lost 0; bases outside the gene matches: 12. Cohort allocation depended upon clinical history that participants reported. Assay: immunoSEQ multiplex PCR; the TCRdb copy retains only in-frame clones and omits some. The sample comprises nearly 250,000 clones, 70% to 90% of which are singletons, and 9.1% rests with the top ten. Sequencing was carried out using PBMCs or T cells enriched from blood (not recorded which). The sequence was obtained from a woman aged 50 to 60 with acute COVID-19. The chain has TRBV11-2 and TRBJ1-1, with 10 bases lining up with TRBD1. CDR3 amino acids: CASSRQVGTGDMNTEAFF. The CDR3 region has the DNA TGTGCCAGCAGCCGCCAAGTAGGGACAGGGGACATGAACACTGAAGCTTTCTTT.